The 26 T cell receptor beta chains below were found in one sample sequenced in a study of prognosis after radiotherapy for stage I lung cancer. Two-round multiplex PCR, the amplification method, yielded TCR beta CDR3 from genomic DNA. The first PCR round targeted every TRBV and TRBJ gene with specific primers. MiXCR was run by TCRdb on the multiplex PCR reads, yielding one entry per CDR3 protein. This table has about 24,000 distinct CDR3 sequences, under 40% appearing once. Sequenced here: PBMCs, sampled before or after stereotactic body radiation therapy (not recorded which). All receptors come from a donor aged 50 or older with non-small cell lung cancer.

Turning to this clonotype: An end of the junction differs from the germline gene, which may be a read error. The chain joins TRBV6-8 to TRBJ2-3; 12 positions agree with TRBD2. The CDR3 is 16 amino acids. Per germline, CDR1 MNHGY and CDR2 SAAAGT. The CDR3 region is CANSRLAGGVADTQYF. DNA of the CDR3: TGTGCCAACAGTCGGCTAGCGGGAGGGGTGGCAGATACGCAGTATTTT.

This clonotype was seen repeatedly, ten times or more. The gene calls are TRBV24-1 and TRBJ2-1; 7 nucleotides line up with TRBD1. The V segment lost 7 bases and the J segment 9 bases; nucleotides outside the gene matches: 2. In germline, CDR1 is KGHDR, CDR2 SFDVKD. The length of the CDR3 is 11 residues. CDR3 sequence reads: CATRQGSEQFF. The CDR3 nucleotides read TGTGCCACCAGACAGGGGAGTGAGCAGTTCTTC.

This clonotype was seen many times. This chain uses TRBV11-3 with TRBJ1-1, with 7 positions matching TRBD1. The CDR3 extends over 16 amino acids. V lost 5 bases and J lost 0; bases outside the gene matches: 9. Germline V CDR1 and CDR2: SGHNT, YENEEA. CDR3 protein: CASSRGTDTLNTEAFF. CDR3 DNA: TGTGCCAGCAGCAGAGGGACAGACACTTTGAACACTGAAGCTTTCTTT.

The chain carries TRBV3-1 and TRBJ2-3; D remains ambiguous. Germline V gene data show CDR1 as LGHDT and CDR2 as YNNKEL (reference sequence). V lost 2 bases, J lost 0 bases, and 15 bases lay in between. The CDR3 covers 17 residues. This chain's CDR3 is CASSQNPAPTSTDTQYF. CDR3 coding DNA: TGTGCCAGCAGCCAAAATCCAGCCCCGACTAGCACAGATACGCAGTATTTT.

This clonotype was counted at least ten times. The chain has TRBV24-1 and TRBJ2-5, with a weak D call TRBD2 (5 bases). CDR3 length: 17 residues. Germline-derived CDR1 and CDR2 are KGHDR and SFDVKD. Trimming took off 3 bases at V and 2 bases at J, with 18 bases between the two ends. The CDR3 sequence is CATSDLPTERAQETQYF. CDR3 sequence (DNA): TGTGCCACCAGTGATCTCCCCACCGAGAGGGCGCAAGAGACCCAGTACTTC.

The chain joins TRBV6-5 to TRBJ2-3; 14 bases agree with TRBD2. The CDR3 totals 17 residues. V shed 5 bases and J 2 bases; nucleotides not matched to a gene: 6. Germline V CDR1 and CDR2: MNHEY, SVGAGI. CDR3 residues: CASSPSTSGRATDTQYF. Here the CDR3 DNA reads TGTGCCAGCAGTCCCTCGACTAGCGGGAGGGCCACAGATACGCAGTATTTT.

This clonotype was counted many times. The CDR3 loop is CASSLDPPGVNEKLFF. Here the CDR3 DNA reads TGTGCCAGCAGCTTAGATCCTCCAGGAGTGAATGAAAAACTGTTTTTT. The chain recombines TRBV11-3 with TRBJ1-4, with D unresolved. Per germline, CDR1 SGHNT and CDR2 YENEEA. V was cut by 0 bases and J by 5 bases, with 13 bases left in between. CDR3 length: 16 amino acids. Full variable domain (missing parts from reference TRBV11-3 and TRBJ1-4): EAGVVQSPRYKIIEKKQPVAFWCNPISGHNTLYWYLQNLGQGPELLIRYENEEAVDDSQLPKDRFSAERLKGVDSTLKIQPAELGDSAVYLCASSLDPPGVNEKLFFGSGTQLSVL.

This clonotype has at least ten counts. The chain carries TRBV12-3 or TRBV12-4 and TRBJ2-1; D gene unclear. The V end lost 7 bases, the J end lost 3 bases, and 13 bases lay between the germline ends. The CDR3 length is 14 residues. The CDR3 loop reads CASTSVPRYNEQFF. The CDR3 DNA follows: TGTGCCAGCACAAGCGTCCCCCGCTACAATGAGCAGTTCTTC.

Concerning this clonotype: This may come from a read error, since a much larger clone is one base off. The chain is built from TRBV19 and TRBJ2-7, with D perhaps matching TRBD2 (5 bases). The germline gives CDR1 LNHDA, CDR2 SQIVND (reference sequence). Trimming cost V 1 base and J 10 bases, with 17 bases left between them. CDR3 length equals 14 residues. CDR3 sequence: CASSIGRTQDTQYF. The CDR3 DNA follows: TGTGCCAGTAGTATAGGGAGGACTCAAGATACCCAGTACTTC.

In the case of this clonotype: Sequence at one end of the junction differs from germline and may be a read error. The CDR3 DNA reads TGTGCCAGCAGCTTAGGCCTAGCGTCCTACAATGAGCAGTCCTTC. Its translation: CASSLGLASYNEQSF. V usage is TRBV7-3 and J usage is TRBJ2-1, with D possibly TRBD2 on 6 matching bases. The CDR3 contains 15 residues. Germline CDR1 and CDR2: SGHTA and FQGTGA.

The table lists this clonotype with a count of one. The chain recombines TRBV5-4 with TRBJ1-2; 8 bases line up with TRBD1. The CDR3 has 17 amino acids. The V segment lost 0 bases and the J segment 4 bases; nucleotides outside the gene matches: 11. In germline, CDR1 is SGHNT, CDR2 YYREEE (reference sequence). The CDR3 reads CASSLDPGGGTRYGYTF. CDR3 DNA sequence: TGTGCCAGCAGCTTGGACCCAGGGGGCGGCACCCGCTATGGCTACACCTTC.

This clonotype was counted at least ten times. The V and J genes are TRBV9 and TRBJ2-1; possibly TRBD2 for D (5 bases). Germline assignment: CDR1 SGDLS and CDR2 YYNGEE. V shed 4 bases and J shed 4 bases, with 9 bases lying between them. This CDR3 is 13 amino acids long. The CDR3 sequence is CASSLGLYNEQFF. The CDR3 DNA reads as TGTGCCAGCAGCTTAGGACTTTACAATGAGCAGTTCTTC.

This clonotype is medium-sized by share. The V and J genes are TRBV30 and TRBJ2-7; possible D gene TRBD1, 7 bases. Deletions cut 2 bases from V and 0 bases from J, with 14 bases between. The germline CDR1 and CDR2 sequences are GTSNPN and SVGIG (reference sequence). The CDR3 runs 15 residues. CDR3 bases: TGTGCCTGGAGTACGGGGGACAGCCCCTCCTACGAGCAGTACTTC. This encodes CAWSTGDSPSYEQYF.

This clonotype has ten or more counts. The chain employs TRBV11-1 and TRBJ1-1; D possibly corresponds to TRBD1 (6 bases). The CDR3 has 18 residues. In germline, CDR1 is SGHAT, CDR2 FQDESV (reference sequence). The ends were cut back, 8 bases at V and 0 bases at J, with 25 bases in the middle. CDR3 sequence reads: CASGHDKQGYWMNTEAFF. CDR3 nucleotides: TGTGCCAGCGGACATGACAAACAGGGCTACTGGATGAACACTGAAGCTTTCTTT.

At least ten counts were recorded for this clonotype. The V gene is TRBV29-1, the J gene TRBJ2-7; D is perhaps TRBD1 (5 bases). V lost 5 bases to trimming and J lost 3 bases, with 11 bases between them. CDR3 length: 12 amino acids. Germline values: CDR1 SQVTM, CDR2 ANQGSEA. The CDR3 spells CSVQDTDYEQYF. CDR3 coding DNA: TGCAGCGTTCAGGACACCGACTACGAGCAGTACTTC.

This clonotype was seen at least ten times. The chain carries TRBV11-2 and TRBJ1-1, with a tentative D call TRBD1 (6 bases). The CDR3 totals 13 residues. Trimming removed 2 bases at V and 12 bases at J, with 16 bases between. CDR1 SGHAT and CDR2 FQNNGV come from the germline V gene. The CDR3 bases are TGTGCCAGCAGCTTATCACAGGGTTTATTGACTTTCTTT. Encoded protein: CASSLSQGLLTFF.

This clonotype was counted many times. The chain carries TRBV19 and TRBJ1-1; D is possibly TRBD1 (5 bases). The ends were cut back, 3 bases at V and 4 bases at J, with 15 bases in the middle. The CDR3 is 15 amino acids. Germline CDR1 is LNHDA and CDR2 is SQIVND (reference sequence). The CDR3 DNA reads TGTGCCAGTAGTATGGGACGGGGCCGTGGCACTGAAGCTTTCTTT. It specifies CASSMGRGRGTEAFF.

Notes on this clonotype: A far larger clone lies a single base away; this is likely a read error. The chain combines TRBV6-8 with TRBJ1-1; D is unclear. This CDR3 is built from 13 residues. Germline-derived CDR1 and CDR2 are MNHGY and SAAAGT. DNA of the CDR3: TGTGTCAGTGCATTAATCAGAACGGCCGAAGCTTTCTTT. Translation gives CVSALIRTAEAFF.

This clonotype was recorded at least ten times. The chain links TRBV19 to TRBJ1-1; the D gene is possibly TRBD1 (6 bases). This CDR3 spans 14 amino acids. Germline lookup yields CDR1 LNHDA and CDR2 SQIVND (reference sequence). The V end lost 5 bases, the J end lost 1 base, and 11 bases lay between the germline ends. The CDR3 DNA reads as TGTGCCAGTAGTCTACAGGGCACGAACACTGAAGCTTTCTTT. The encoded protein is CASSLQGTNTEAFF.

This clonotype has a handful of counts. The CDR3 here is CASSLMGGVQETQYF. CDR3 DNA: TGTGCCAGCAGTCTGATGGGGGGGGTCCAAGAGACCCAGTACTTC. This chain joins TRBV28 and TRBJ2-5; 7 bases match TRBD2. The CDR3 has 15 residues. In germline, CDR1 is MDHEN, CDR2 SYDVKM. The trim removed 5 bases at V and 1 base at J, leaving 7 bases unmatched. The full variable domain, in which reference TRBV28 and TRBJ2-5 provide the parts outside the CDR3, is DVKVTQSSRYLVKRTGEKVFLECVQDMDHENMFWYRQDPGLGLRLIYFSYDVKMKEKGDIPEGYSVSREKKERFSLILESASTNQTSMYLCASSLMGGVQETQYFGPGTRLLVL.

This clonotype was found many times. The chain uses TRBV7-2 and TRBJ2-3; TRBD2 matches 8 bases. The germline gives CDR1 SGHTA, CDR2 FQGNSA. CDR3 length: 15 residues. J was trimmed by 0 bases and V by 3 bases; bases with no gene match: 2. The CDR3 is CASSLSSGSTDTQYF. The CDR3, as DNA: TGTGCCAGCAGCTTGTCTAGCGGGAGCACAGATACGCAGTATTTT.

This clonotype was seen at least ten times. The chain couples TRBV5-1 to TRBJ1-2; no firm D call. The germline V gene has CDR1 SGHRS and CDR2 YFSETQ. V was pared by 0 bases and J by 6 bases, with 12 bases between. This CDR3 is built from 14 residues. The CDR3 spells CASSLGARVDGYTF. Written as DNA, the CDR3 is TGCGCCAGCAGCTTGGGAGCACGCGTTGATGGCTACACCTTC.

This clonotype appeared many times. The chain has TRBV28 and TRBJ1-3; D is perhaps TRBD1 (5 bases). There are 21 residues in the CDR3. The germline V gene encodes CDR1 MDHEN and CDR2 SYDVKM. With 4 bases removed from V and 0 bases from J, the gap between germline ends came to 28 bases. As DNA, the CDR3 is TGTGCCAGCAGTTCCCGAGGACACTCGGTACCTCGTCTCTTCTCTGGAAACACCATATATTTT. Translation: CASSSRGHSVPRLFSGNTIYF.

This clonotype was picked up a small number of times. The rearrangement uses TRBV12-3 or TRBV12-4 and TRBJ2-2, with 8 bases aligning to TRBD2. This CDR3 spans 15 amino acids. V was clipped by 7 bases and J by 3 bases; unmatched bases: 7. The CDR3 coding sequence is TGTGCCAGCACCCGGACTAGCTCCTACACCGGGGAGCTGTTTTTT. Protein product: CASTRTSSYTGELFF.

This clonotype was observed a few times. The rearrangement links TRBV3-1 to TRBJ2-5; TRBD1 or TRBD2 may be the D gene (5 bases each). This CDR3 is built from 16 residues. Trimming pared 4 bases from V and 7 bases from J, leaving 22 bases between. Looked up from germline, CDR1 is LGHDT and CDR2 is YNNKEL (reference sequence). CDR3 DNA: TGTGCCAGCAGCCCCACAGGTAGCGCGACTCAGAGGACCCAGTACTTC. This gives the protein CASSPTGSATQRTQYF.

This clonotype was seen repeatedly, ten times or more. This sequence joins TRBV2 and TRBJ2-2; the match to TRBD2 covers 9 bases. CDR1 and CDR2 from the germline V gene are SNHLY and FYNNEI. After removal of 5 bases from V and 4 bases from J, the junction contained 5 bases not matched to a gene. CDR3 size: 15 residues. The CDR3 nucleotides are TGTGCCAGCAGTATAGCGGGAGCCGCCACCGGGGAGCTGTTTTTT. Translated, it gives CASSIAGAATGELFF.